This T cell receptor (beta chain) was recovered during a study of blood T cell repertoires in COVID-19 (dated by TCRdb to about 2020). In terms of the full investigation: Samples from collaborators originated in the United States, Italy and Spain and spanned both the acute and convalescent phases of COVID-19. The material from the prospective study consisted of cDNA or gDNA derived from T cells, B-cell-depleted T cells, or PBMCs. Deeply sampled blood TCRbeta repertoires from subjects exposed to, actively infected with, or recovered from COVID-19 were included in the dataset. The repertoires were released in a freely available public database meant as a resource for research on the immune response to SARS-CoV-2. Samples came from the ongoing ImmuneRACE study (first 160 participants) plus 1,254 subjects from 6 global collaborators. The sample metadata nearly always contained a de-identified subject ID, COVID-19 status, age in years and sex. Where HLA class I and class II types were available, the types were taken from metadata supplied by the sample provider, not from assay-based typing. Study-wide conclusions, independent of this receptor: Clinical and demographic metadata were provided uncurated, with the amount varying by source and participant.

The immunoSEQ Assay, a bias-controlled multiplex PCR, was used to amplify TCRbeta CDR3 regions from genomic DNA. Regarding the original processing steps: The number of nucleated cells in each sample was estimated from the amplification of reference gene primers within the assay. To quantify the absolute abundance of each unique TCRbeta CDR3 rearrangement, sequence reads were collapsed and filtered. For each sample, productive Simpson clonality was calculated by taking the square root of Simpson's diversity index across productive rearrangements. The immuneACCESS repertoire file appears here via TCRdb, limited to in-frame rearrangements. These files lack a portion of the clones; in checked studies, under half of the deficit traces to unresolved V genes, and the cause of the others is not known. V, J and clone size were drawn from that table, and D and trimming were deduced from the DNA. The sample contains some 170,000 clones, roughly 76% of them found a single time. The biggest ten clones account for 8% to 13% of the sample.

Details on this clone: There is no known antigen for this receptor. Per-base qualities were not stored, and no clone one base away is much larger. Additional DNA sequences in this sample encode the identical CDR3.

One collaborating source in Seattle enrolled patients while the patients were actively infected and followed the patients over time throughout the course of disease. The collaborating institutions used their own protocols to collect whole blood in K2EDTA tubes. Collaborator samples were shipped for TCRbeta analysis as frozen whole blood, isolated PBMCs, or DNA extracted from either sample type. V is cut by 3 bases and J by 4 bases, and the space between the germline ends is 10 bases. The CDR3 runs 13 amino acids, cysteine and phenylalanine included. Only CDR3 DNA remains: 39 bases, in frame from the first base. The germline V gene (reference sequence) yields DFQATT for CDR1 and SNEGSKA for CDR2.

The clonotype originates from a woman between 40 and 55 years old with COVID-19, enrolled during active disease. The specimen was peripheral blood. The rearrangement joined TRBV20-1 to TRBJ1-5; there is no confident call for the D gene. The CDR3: CSASRGSNQPQHF. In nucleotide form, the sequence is TGCAGTGCTAGTCGGGGATCGAATCAGCCCCAGCATTTT.